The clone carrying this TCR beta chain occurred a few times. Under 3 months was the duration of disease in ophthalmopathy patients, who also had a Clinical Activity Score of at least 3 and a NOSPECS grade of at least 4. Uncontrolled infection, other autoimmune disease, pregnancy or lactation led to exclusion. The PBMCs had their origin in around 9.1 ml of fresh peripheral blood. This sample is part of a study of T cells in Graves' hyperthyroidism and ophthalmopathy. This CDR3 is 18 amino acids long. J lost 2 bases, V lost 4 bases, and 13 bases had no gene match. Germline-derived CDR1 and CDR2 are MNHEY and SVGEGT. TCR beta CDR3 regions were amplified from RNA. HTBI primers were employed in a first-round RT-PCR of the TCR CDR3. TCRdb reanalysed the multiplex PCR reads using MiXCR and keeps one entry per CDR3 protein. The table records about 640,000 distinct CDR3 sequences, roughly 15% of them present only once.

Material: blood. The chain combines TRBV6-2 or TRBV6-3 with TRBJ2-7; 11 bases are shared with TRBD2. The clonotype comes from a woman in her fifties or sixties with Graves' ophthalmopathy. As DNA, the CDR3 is TGTGCCAGCAGTTCCCCGGTACTAGCGGGAGACGGGGCCTACGAGCAGTACTTC. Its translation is CASSSPVLAGDGAYEQYF.